This TCR beta chain was sequenced for a study of CD8 T cells in ankylosing spondylitis. Looked up from germline, CDR1 is DFQATT and CDR2 is SNEGSKA (reference sequence). This CDR3 has 17 amino acids. TCRdb reprocessed the 5' RACE reads with MiXCR, giving one entry per CDR3 protein. This repertoire shows about 260,000 distinct CDR3 sequences, around 18% found once; its top ten account for around 7.8%. The chain links TRBV20-1 to TRBJ2-4; 7 positions match TRBD1. The specimen sequenced was blood, either unsorted or a sorted T cell fraction (not recorded which). This TCR was sampled from a male donor with ankylosing spondylitis or in good health (not recorded which). Here the CDR3 reads CCARQGGIGAAKNIQYF. The CDR3 nucleotides are TGCTGCGCGCGACAGGGTGGGATTGGAGCGGCCAAAAACATTCAGTACTTC.